The text below deals with one TCR beta chain. The data belong to a study of blood T cell repertoires in COVID-19. Looking at the study overall: There were acute and convalescent COVID-19 samples, and they came from the United States, Italy and Spain. Sample material is recorded as cDNA or gDNA derived from T cells, B-cell-depleted T cells, or PBMCs.

Per the authors' pipeline: Reference gene primer amplification gave estimated nucleated cell counts. TCRdb keeps only in-frame clones here, not all; method: immunoSEQ multiplex PCR. V and J calls and clone size are as listed in that table; D and trimming were resolved from the DNA. The sample has 250,000 or so clones, 87% seen once; the top ten hold about 1.4%. The V gene end was trimmed by 7 bases and the J gene end by 6 bases; junction bases not matched to a gene: 13. The length of the CDR3 is 15 residues. CDR1 is SNHLY and CDR2 is FYNNEI in the germline V gene. The V call is TRBV2, the J call TRBJ2-3; TRBD2 matches at 7 bases. The sample was peripheral blood. The TCR sequence derives from a woman in her thirties or forties who had recovered from COVID-19. In DNA, the CDR3 is TGTGCCAGCACACCAACTAGCGTCTATTCTGATACGCAGTATTTT. Its protein is CASTPTSVYSDTQYF.